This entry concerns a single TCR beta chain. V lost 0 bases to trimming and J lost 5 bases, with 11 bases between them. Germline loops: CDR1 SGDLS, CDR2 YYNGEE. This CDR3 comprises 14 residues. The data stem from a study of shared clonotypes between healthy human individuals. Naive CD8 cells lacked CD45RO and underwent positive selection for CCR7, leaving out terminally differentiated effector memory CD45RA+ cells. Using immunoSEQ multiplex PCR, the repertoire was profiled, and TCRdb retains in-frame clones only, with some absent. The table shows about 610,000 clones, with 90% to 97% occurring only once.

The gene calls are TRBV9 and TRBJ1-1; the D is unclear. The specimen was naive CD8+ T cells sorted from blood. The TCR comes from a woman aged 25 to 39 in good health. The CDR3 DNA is TGTGCCAGCAGCGTAGCCTGGGGAGGAACTGAAGCTTTCTTT. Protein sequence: CASSVAWGGTEAFF.